These T cell receptor beta chains were read from a single sample in a study of T-cell reconstitution after alpha-beta-depleted transplantation in children. One entry per CDR3 protein, called by TCRdb with MiXCR from the PCR reads. The profile shows roughly 400,000 distinct CDR3 sequences, roughly 22% of them singletons. The specimen comprised PBMCs from the stem cell graft donor, sampled from the stem cell graft. The origin of the receptors is a human donor who donated a stem cell graft to a child with acute myeloid leukemia. CDR3s include the opening cysteine and the closing phenylalanine or tryptophan.

>TRBJ2-7|TRBV11-2
CASSPSYYEQYF
>TRBJ2-1|TRBV5-1
CASSAKLAGGRNEQFF
>TRBJ1-5|TRBV6-1
CASSVSNQPQHF
>TRBJ1-1|TRBV10-3
CAIAGTENTEAFF
>TRBJ2-7|TRBV7-2
CASSTSLGTTYEQYF
>TRBJ2-1|TRBV20-1
CSATRPSGYNEQFF
>TRBJ2-2|TRBV7-2
CASSPTGGGELFF
>TRBJ2-1|TRBV10-3
CAISASLEQFF
>TRBJ2-7|TRBV20-1
CSASARDRLSYEQYF
>TRBJ1-1|TRBV12-3/TRBV12-4
CASSRDPGHPNTEAFF
>TRBJ2-1|TRBV7-2
CASSLSYKGREQFF
>TRBJ1-2|TRBV7-2
CASSLESRNYGYTF
>TRBJ1-4|TRBV25-1
CATSRKNEKLFF
>TRBJ2-3|TRBV7-2
CASSFRSGTDTQYF
>TRBJ2-7|TRBV25-1
CASSGETTYEQYF
>TRBJ2-2|TRBV9
CASSVAGRGTGELFF
>TRBJ1-2|TRBV10-3
CAISEPDRGQGGYTF
>TRBJ2-2|TRBV4-2
CASSPGLATTGELFF
>TRBJ2-5|TRBV7-2
CASSLVWETQYF
>TRBJ2-7|TRBV12-3/TRBV12-4
CASSPDLTAYEQYF
>TRBJ2-1|TRBV12-3/TRBV12-4
CASSPPGLAGVEVQFF
>TRBJ2-7|TRBV6-5
CASSLWGRDGSYEQYF
>TRBJ2-7|TRBV5-1
CASSLGDSPVRQYF
>TRBJ1-1|TRBV7-4
CASSLGSPLRPNTEAFF
>TRBJ1-4|TRBV20-1
CSGLPGQGANPPVF
>TRBJ2-1|TRBV15
CATSRGAPLGYNEQFF
>TRBJ2-7|TRBV12-3/TRBV12-4
CASRRGEPYEQYF
>TRBJ1-1|TRBV7-2
CASSLAVGSITEAFF
>TRBJ2-1|TRBV27
CASSLGLHNEQFF
>TRBJ2-2|TRBV28
CASKIGGSGHTGELFF